This record concerns one T cell receptor beta chain sequence. The data stem from a study of T cell changes during pregnancy in multiple sclerosis. The protocol was immunoSEQ multiplex PCR, while the TCRdb copy is restricted to in-frame clones and leaves out a portion. The data contain over 10,000 clones, approximately 91% of them seen just once; the ten biggest clones take up 8.7%. Source: CD8+ T cells from peripheral blood mononuclear cells, taken in the first trimester of pregnancy. The receptor was isolated from a female donor with multiple sclerosis, enrolled in a pregnancy study.

The DNA for the CDR3 is TGTGCCAGCAGCACCGAGCGGTTATATGAGCAGTTCTTC. Its protein is CASSTERLYEQFF. The J gene is TRBJ2-1, the V gene TRBV7-9; a possible D gene is TRBD2 (5 bases). The CDR3 is 13 amino acids. V dropped 5 bases and J dropped 8 bases, with 13 bases sitting between them. The V gene's germline CDR1 is SEHNR and CDR2 FQNEAQ (reference sequence).